Shown below are 26 T cell receptor beta chains from a single sample sequenced in a study of T-cell reconstitution after alpha-beta-depleted transplantation in children. The TCRbeta library incorporated unique molecular identifiers. From the PCR reads, TCRdb called clonotypes with MiXCR, one entry per CDR3 protein. The data hold about 230,000 distinct CDR3 sequences, with approximately 9.9% observed a single time. The material was PBMCs from the stem cell graft donor, obtained from the stem cell graft. Receptors originate from a human donor who donated a stem cell graft to a child with SCID.

Many counts were recorded for this clonotype. The chain recombines TRBV6-2 or TRBV6-3 with TRBJ1-1; D not certain. The CDR3 contains 14 residues. Germline loops: CDR1 MNHEY, CDR2 SVGEGT. The V gene lost 0 bases and the J gene lost 6 bases, with 11 bases spanning the gap. CDR3 sequence (DNA): TGTGCCAGCAGTTACTCGTTCGAGGCGGCTGAAGCTTTCTTT. As protein: CASSYSFEAAEAFF.

This clonotype was seen once. V gene TRBV7-2 combines with J gene TRBJ1-4; tentative D call: TRBD1 (5 bases). Per the germline V gene, CDR1 is SGHTA and CDR2 is FQGNSA. Deletions cut 5 bases from V and 7 bases from J, with 14 bases between. This CDR3 comprises 14 residues. The CDR3: CASSPIWGGEKLFF. The CDR3, as DNA: TGTGCCAGCAGCCCAATATGGGGGGGTGAAAAACTGTTTTTT.

At least ten counts were recorded for this clonotype. The rearrangement joins TRBV5-1 to TRBJ1-1; D remains unclear. Looked up from germline, CDR1 is SGHRS and CDR2 is YFSETQ. V lost 6 bases and J lost 9, with 21 bases in between. The CDR3 runs 14 residues. DNA for the CDR3: TGCGCCAGCAACCCTCCCCCCCCGAGGGAGAAAGCTTTCTTT. It translates to CASNPPPPREKAFF.

Only a few counts were recorded for this clonotype. The chain uses TRBV5-1 and TRBJ2-2; 8 bases match TRBD2. V lost 6 bases to trimming and J lost 4 bases; unmatched junction nucleotides: 8. Per germline, CDR1 SGHRS and CDR2 YFSETQ. CDR3 length: 15 residues. The CDR3 protein is CASTSGPGGTGELFF. In nucleotides, the CDR3 is TGCGCCAGCACTAGCGGGCCGGGGGGCACCGGGGAGCTGTTTTTT.

This clonotype has at least ten counts. The gene calls are TRBV4-1 and TRBJ2-3, with 11 bases identical to TRBD1. The germline V gene has CDR1 MGHRA and CDR2 YSYEKL. The CDR3 extends over 17 amino acids. V shed 2 bases and J 3 bases; nucleotides not matched to a gene: 7. The CDR3 region is CASSQQPWDRGTDTQYF. Written as DNA, the CDR3 is TGCGCCAGCAGCCAACAGCCGTGGGACAGGGGGACAGATACGCAGTATTTT.

The table lists this clonotype with many counts. The genes are TRBV6-5 and TRBJ1-6; TRBD1 might be the D (6 bases). The CDR3 totals 13 residues. Trimming stripped 2 bases from V and 9 bases from J, with 8 bases between. CDR1 MNHEY and CDR2 SVGAGI come from the germline V gene. CDR3 coding DNA: TGTGCCAGCAGTTACGAAGGGGGTTCACCCCTCCACTTT. Translation: CASSYEGGSPLHF.

The table lists this clonotype with many counts. The rearrangement links TRBV6-1 to TRBJ1-5, with D possibly being TRBD1 (5 bases). V lost 2 bases and J lost 2, with 10 bases in between. From germline, CDR1 is MNHNS and CDR2 SASEGT. There are 15 residues in the CDR3. The CDR3 loop reads CASSEQGVGNQPQHF. CDR3 sequence (DNA): TGTGCCAGCAGTGAACAGGGTGTGGGCAATCAGCCCCAGCATTTT.

This clonotype was picked up many times. The chain uses TRBV12-3 or TRBV12-4 and TRBJ1-6, with D unclear. V shed 1 base and J shed 7 bases, with 14 bases lying between them. The CDR3 contains 16 residues. The CDR3 nucleotides read TGTGCCAGCAGTTTAGTCGGCGCGGGATGGAATTCACCCCTCCACTTT. Translation: CASSLVGAGWNSPLHF.

This clonotype was seen many times. V is TRBV30 and J is TRBJ1-1, with unresolved D. Germline assignment: CDR1 GTSNPN and CDR2 SVGIG (reference sequence). V dropped 0 bases and J dropped 1 base, with 6 bases sitting between them. The length of the CDR3 is 13 residues. The CDR3 DNA reads as TGTGCCTGGAGTGTTTCAACGAACACTGAAGCTTTCTTT. This gives the protein CAWSVSTNTEAFF.

This clonotype was counted ten times or more. This sequence joins TRBV6-1 and TRBJ1-1, with D unresolved. The CDR3 loop spans 12 amino acids. V shed 10 bases and J shed 0 bases, with 9 bases lying between them. Per the germline V gene, CDR1 is MNHNS and CDR2 is SASEGT. The CDR3 DNA is TGTGCCACTCAGAAGTTGAACACTGAAGCTTTCTTT. Its protein is CATQKLNTEAFF.

In its sample, this clonotype was seen many times. V usage is TRBV5-1 and J usage is TRBJ2-5, with 10 bases matching TRBD1. The V gene's germline CDR1 is SGHRS and CDR2 YFSETQ. With V trimmed by 4 bases and J by 1 base, 4 bases remained unmatched. This CDR3 spans 15 amino acids. The CDR3 sequence is CASSQRTGGQETQYF. DNA for the CDR3: TGCGCCAGCAGCCAACGGACAGGGGGCCAAGAGACCCAGTACTTC.

This clonotype was counted ten times or more. The rearrangement uses TRBV9 and TRBJ2-1; D not resolved. The germline V and J ends were trimmed by 3 bases and 9 bases, with 7 bases remaining between them. The CDR3 is made up of 11 amino acids. Germline CDR1 reads SGDLS; CDR2 reads YYNGEE. The CDR3 region has the DNA TGTGCCAGCAGCGACCGGACTGAGCAGTTCTTC. The encoded protein is CASSDRTEQFF.

J is TRBJ2-3 and V is TRBV2, with unresolved D. The V gene lost 7 bases and the J gene lost 3 bases, with 17 bases spanning the gap. This CDR3 contains 15 residues. Germline V gene lookup returns CDR1 SNHLY and CDR2 FYNNEI. The CDR3 nucleotides read TGTGCCAGCACCCAGAGTTGGGGTGGGACAGATACGCAGTATTTT. Protein sequence: CASTQSWGGTDTQYF.

This clonotype was seen many times. The chain is built from TRBV11-2 and TRBJ1-1; the D gene is possibly TRBD1 (5 bases). The CDR3 totals 16 residues. The germline CDR1 and CDR2 sequences are SGHAT and FQNNGV. With 3 bases removed from V and 3 bases from J, the gap between germline ends came to 17 bases. The CDR3 is CASSLGPLGGYTEAFF. The CDR3 region has the DNA TGTGCCAGCAGCTTGGGACCCCTCGGGGGATACACTGAAGCTTTCTTT.

This clonotype was seen many times. CDR3 DNA sequence: TGTGCCAGCAGCTTTGCAGTTTCCTACGAGCAGTACTTC. It specifies CASSFAVSYEQYF. The chain joins TRBV7-2 to TRBJ2-7; no clear D. The length of the CDR3 is 13 residues. The V end lost 3 bases, the J end lost 1 base, and 7 bases lay between the germline ends. The germline V gene encodes CDR1 SGHTA and CDR2 FQGNSA.

In its sample, this clonotype was seen once. The chain couples TRBV20-1 to TRBJ2-3, with TRBD2 matching 9 bases. V shed 4 bases, J shed 8 bases, and the junction held 10 bases outside the gene matches. The CDR3 extends over 14 amino acids. The germline V gene encodes CDR1 DFQATT and CDR2 SNEGSKA (reference sequence). The DNA for the CDR3 is TGCAGTGCTACCTTAGCGGGGGTACCTGCTACGCAGTATTTT. As protein: CSATLAGVPATQYF.

CDR3 coding DNA: TGTGCCAGCAATTCCTACCCCCGGACAGATAATGAAAAACTGTTTTTT. Encoded protein: CASNSYPRTDNEKLFF. The rearrangement uses TRBV7-9 and TRBJ1-4, with a weak D call TRBD1 (6 bases). The germline gives CDR1 SEHNR, CDR2 FQNEAQ (reference sequence). The CDR3 spans 16 residues. Trimming stripped 7 bases from V and 4 bases from J, with 19 bases between. The variable domain in full, with the rest retrieved from reference TRBV7-9 and TRBJ1-4, is DTGVSQNPRHKITKRGQNVTFRCDPISEHNRLYWYRQTLGQGPEFLTYFQNEAQLEKSRLLSDRFSAERPKGSFSTLEIQRTEQGDSAMYLCASNSYPRTDNEKLFFGSGTQLSVL.

This clonotype was seen at least ten times. The V gene is TRBV6-2 or TRBV6-3, the J gene TRBJ1-5; TRBD1 matches 7 bases. Germline V gene lookup returns CDR1 MNHEY and CDR2 SVGEGT. V lost 0 bases to trimming and J lost 6 bases; unmatched junction nucleotides: 2. The CDR3 extends over 14 amino acids. Here the CDR3 reads CASSYSTGSQPQHF. The CDR3, as DNA: TGTGCCAGCAGTTACTCGACAGGGAGTCAGCCCCAGCATTTT.

The sample holds many counts of this clonotype. This chain uses TRBV3-1 with TRBJ2-1, with TRBD2 identical over 8 bases. Germline loops: CDR1 LGHDT, CDR2 YNNKEL (reference sequence). The junction had 10 bases not matched to a gene; V was cut back by 8 bases and J by 4 bases. The CDR3 covers 15 residues. CDR3 coding DNA: TGTGCCAGCGAGTGGAGCGGGGGAGGGTACAATGAGCAGTTCTTC. Translation gives CASEWSGGGYNEQFF.

In its sample, this clonotype was seen many times. The gene calls are TRBV7-9 and TRBJ2-1; the D gene is possibly TRBD2 (5 bases). The CDR3 covers 17 residues. V lost 5 bases and J lost 3, with 20 bases in between. Germline V CDR1 and CDR2: SEHNR, FQNEAQ (reference sequence). CDR3 sequence reads: CASSPALSGVGYNEQFF. In DNA form, the CDR3 reads TGTGCCAGCAGCCCTGCTCTATCCGGGGTGGGCTACAATGAGCAGTTCTTC.

This clonotype was observed many times. V usage is TRBV5-1 and J usage is TRBJ2-3, with D unclear. The CDR3 has 16 amino acids. CDR1 is SGHRS, CDR2 YFSETQ, per germline. With 4 bases removed from V and 5 bases from J, the gap between germline ends came to 20 bases. The CDR3, as DNA: TGCGCCAGCAGCCTCCTCTGGTCCGGATCAGGAGATACGCAGTATTTT. Its translation is CASSLLWSGSGDTQYF.

This clonotype was counted ten times or more. J is TRBJ2-3 and V is TRBV20-1; 10 bases line up with TRBD2. Germline CDR1 DFQATT, CDR2 SNEGSKA (reference sequence). V gave up 6 bases and J gave up 5 bases; unmatched junction bases: 11. This CDR3 has 15 amino acids. The CDR3 loop reads CSAFRPSGGLDTQYF. CDR3 nucleotide sequence: TGCAGTGCCTTCCGCCCTAGCGGGGGCCTAGATACGCAGTATTTT.

This clonotype was observed many times. The chain couples TRBV15 to TRBJ1-5, with D hard to call. Germline V CDR1 and CDR2: LNHNV, YYDKDF (reference sequence). V was clipped by 1 base and J by 5 bases, with 6 bases between them. The CDR3 consists of 13 residues. CDR3 residues: CATSRGTHQPQHF. CDR3 DNA sequence: TGTGCCACCAGCAGAGGTACACATCAGCCCCAGCATTTT.

This clonotype was counted ten times or more. The V gene is TRBV3-1, the J gene TRBJ2-3; D may be TRBD1 or TRBD2 (6 bases each). Germline V gene sequence: CDR1 LGHDT, CDR2 YNNKEL (reference sequence). The CDR3 covers 16 residues. Trimming left V 1 base short and J 0 bases short, with 11 bases between. CDR3 sequence: CASSQVGGRSTDTQYF. The CDR3 DNA reads as TGTGCCAGCAGCCAAGTAGGGGGGCGAAGCACAGATACGCAGTATTTT.

This clonotype was found many times. This chain connects TRBV20-1 to TRBJ1-2, with no clear D. CDR3 size: 10 residues. The germline gives CDR1 DFQATT, CDR2 SNEGSKA (reference sequence). Trimming removed 4 bases from V and 8 bases from J, with 8 bases in between. CDR3 in DNA: TGCAGTGCTAACGACCTGGGCTACACCTTC. This translates into CSANDLGYTF.

There are many counts of this clonotype. V gene TRBV7-6 combines with J gene TRBJ2-7; 7 bases match TRBD1. The CDR3 length is 15 residues. The germline CDR1 and CDR2 sequences are SGHVS and FNYEAQ. V was clipped by 1 base and J by 3 bases; unmatched bases: 6. The CDR3: CASSLGAGGSYEQYF. The CDR3 DNA sequence: TGTGCCAGCAGCTTAGGTGCAGGGGGAAGCTACGAGCAGTACTTC.